These 5 T cell receptor beta chains came from one sample sequenced in a study of CD8 T cells in Susac syndrome. Random-hexamer reverse transcription was applied to roughly 0.45 to 1 ug RNA. In TCRdb, the immunoSEQ multiplex PCR reads were re-called with MiXCR into one record per CDR3 protein. The table lists 95,000 to 150,000 distinct CDR3 sequences, around 94% of them singletons, with about 0.27% in the top ten. Specimen: CD8+ T cells from PBMCs. These receptors originate from a human donor with Susac syndrome.

The chain joins TRBV13 to TRBJ1-2; no reliable D call. Germline values: CDR1 PRHDT, CDR2 FYEKMQ (reference sequence). Trimming removed 7 bases at V and 8 bases at J, with 11 bases between. This CDR3 has 11 amino acids. The CDR3 here is CASKWANGYTF. CDR3 coding DNA: TGTGCCAGCAAGTGGGCTAACGGCTACACCTTC.

This chain joins TRBV7-6 and TRBJ2-2; perhaps D is TRBD1 or TRBD2 (5 bases each). Germline-derived CDR1 and CDR2 are SGHVS and FNYEAQ. There are 17 residues in the CDR3. Trimming took 1 base from V and 6 from J, leaving 18 bases between them. CDR3 coding DNA: TGTGCCAGCAGCTTAGGTAGTCGGGGCGGAAGAGCCGGGGAGCTGTTTTTT. It translates to CASSLGSRGGRAGELFF.

CDR3 amino acids: CASSEPGESEAFF. For the CDR3, the DNA is TGTGCCAGCAGTGAGCCAGGGGAATCTGAAGCTTTCTTT. The J gene is TRBJ1-1, the V gene TRBV25-1; D is possibly TRBD1 (6 bases). V shed 3 bases and J shed 6 bases, with 11 bases lying between them. Looked up from germline, CDR1 is MGHDK and CDR2 is SYGVNS. The CDR3 totals 13 residues.

This clonotype was observed a single time. This sequence joins TRBV10-2 and TRBJ2-7; TRBD2 is a possible D gene (6 bases). V lost 3 bases and J lost 5, with 8 bases in between. Germline CDR1 and CDR2: WSHSY and SAAADI. This CDR3 comprises 12 residues. The DNA of the CDR3 is TGCGCCAGCAGTGAAGGCGGGGACGAGCAGTACTTC. This gives the protein CASSEGGDEQYF.

The chain couples TRBV12-3 or TRBV12-4 to TRBJ2-7; TRBD1 agrees at 9 bases. V was pared by 3 bases and J by 5 bases, with 5 bases of the junction left unmatched. The CDR3 spans 14 residues. CDR3 nucleotides: TGTGCCAGCAGTTTCTGGGACAGGGAACACGAGCAGTACTTC. Amino acid sequence: CASSFWDREHEQYF.